This entry lists 5 T cell receptor beta chains sequenced from one sample in a study of early T cells in non-severe SARS-CoV-2 infection (dated by TCRdb to about 2021). The library relied on 5' RACE. Sequencing was performed on a NextSeq 500. The raw public data were reprocessed by TCRdb itself: fastp quality trimming at Q25, MiXCR clonotype calling, in-frame beta chains only. One record per CDR3 amino acid sequence lists the most common genes and DNA. Here the sample has over 50,000 distinct CDR3 sequences; approximately 10% occur a single time. The top ten clones comprise 1.2% of the sample. What was sequenced was whole blood. All receptors come from an adult who was a healthcare worker with PCR-confirmed SARS-CoV-2 infection or an uninfected control (not recorded which).

This clonotype was detected ten times or more. The chain is built from TRBV20-1 and TRBJ2-4; D gene uncertain. Germline lookup yields CDR1 DFQATT and CDR2 SNEGSKA (reference sequence). The CDR3 is 11 residues long. Trimming shortened V by 3 bases and J by 5 bases, and 5 bases separated the two germline ends. This CDR3 reads CSARPQNIQYF. The CDR3 DNA is TGCAGTGCTAGGCCCCAAAACATTCAGTACTTC.

This clonotype came up many times. V and J are TRBV6-5 and TRBJ2-2; tentatively, D is TRBD2 (5 bases). V was clipped by 2 bases and J by 4 bases, with 17 bases between them. The CDR3 is made up of 17 amino acids. Germline V gene sequence: CDR1 MNHEY, CDR2 SVGAGI. The CDR3 DNA follows: TGTGCCAGCAGTTACCCTGGGAGAGGGCGAGGCACCGGGGAGCTGTTTTTT. Encoded protein: CASSYPGRGRGTGELFF.

This clonotype was seen a handful of times. V gene TRBV7-9 combines with J gene TRBJ2-5; perhaps TRBD2 as D (5 bases). Germline lookup yields CDR1 SEHNR and CDR2 FQNEAQ (reference sequence). Trimming left V 4 bases short and J 5 bases short, with 23 bases between. This CDR3 region has 17 residues. The DNA of the CDR3 is TGTGCCAGCAGCTATAAAGGTTATGCACTACAGCGGGAGACCCAGTACTTC. It specifies CASSYKGYALQRETQYF.

The gene calls are TRBV12-3 or TRBV12-4 and TRBJ2-5, with a possible D match to TRBD1 (6 bases). The CDR3 totals 14 residues. Trimming took off 6 bases at V and 0 bases at J, with 11 bases between the two ends. CDR3 sequence: CASRSWTDQETQYF. CDR3 bases: TGTGCCAGCAGGTCTTGGACAGACCAAGAGACCCAGTACTTC.

This clonotype appeared a few times. The rearrangement links TRBV18 to TRBJ2-5; D is perhaps TRBD1 (6 bases). V was trimmed by 3 bases and J by 1 base, leaving 9 bases between them. This CDR3 has 14 residues. CDR1 is KGHSH and CDR2 is LQKENI in the germline V gene. CDR3 loop: CASSPRGFQETQYF. The CDR3 DNA reads as TGTGCCAGCTCACCCAGGGGCTTCCAAGAGACCCAGTACTTC.